This TCR beta chain was profiled in a study of T cell repertoires and HLA-DP antigens. Study background: Transduced HeLa cells presented HLA-DP to CD4+ T cells. DNA input averaged 218.4 ng in sorted CD137+CD4+ and 1,200 ng in pre-culture CD4+.

Germline assignment: CDR1 MDHEN and CDR2 SYDVKM. The CDR3 loop spans 15 amino acids. The ends lost 3 bases at V and 4 bases at J; junction bases unmatched: 8. Purity of the untouched CD4+ T cells was roughly 98%. With regard to this clone: Its target is unknown.

Study conclusions and caveats: Against one allele, clones undetected before culture averaged approximately 35%; against the other, about 51%.

This table comes from immunoSEQ multiplex PCR, and its TCRdb copy is limited to in-frame clones, with some not included. The sample has around 100,000 clones; about 92% are singletons. The chain employs TRBV28 and TRBJ1-2, with TRBD1 identical over 7 bases. This receptor was identified in a woman between 18 and 30 years old in good health and CMV-seronegative. Sequenced sample: CD4+ T cells from PBMCs. Written as DNA, the CDR3 is TGTGCCAGCAGTTTGGGGACAGAATCAATCTATGGCTACACCTTC. It codes for CASSLGTESIYGYTF.